This is a list of T cell receptor beta chains from one sample in a study of blood T cell repertoires in COVID-19. TCRdb keeps only in-frame clones here, not all; method: immunoSEQ multiplex PCR. Among some 100,000 clones listed, about 89% were seen once. The sequenced sample was peripheral blood. The receptors here all came from a man aged 55 to 70 with acute or convalescent COVID-19. The CDR3 runs from the conserved cysteine through the conserved F or W. A D gene is named only where the DNA matches it firmly. Rows give clone size only sometimes, using once, few, many, or a class for an expanded clone.

>TRBV3-1/TRBV3-2|.|.|TRBJ1-2
TGTGCCAGCAGTCTCGGCCAGGGTAAGGGCTACACCTTC
CASSLGQGKGYTF
>TRBV6-1|.|.|TRBJ2-3
TGTGCCAGCAGTGAAAGGCAGGGGTATGCAGATACGCAGTATTTT
CASSERQGYADTQYF
>TRBV28|once|.|TRBJ1-2
TGTGCCAGCGAGTTTACAGGGAACTATGGCTACACCTTC
CASEFTGNYGYTF
>TRBV10-3|.|TRBD1|TRBJ1-2
TGTGCCTCCACGATGACAGGGTCGTACGGCTACACCTTC
CASTMTGSYGYTF
>TRBV2|.|TRBD1|TRBJ1-2
TGTGCTGCCCCAGGGGGGGCTAACAGGGGGCCTGGCTACACCTTC
CAAPGGANRGPGYTF
>TRBV15|.|TRBD2|TRBJ2-7
TGTGCCACCAGCGCCCGACTAGCGGGAACGACCTACGAGCAGTACTTC
CATSARLAGTTYEQYF
>TRBV19|.|.|TRBJ1-5
TGTGCCAGTAGACCCCGGACTGGGGGCAATCAGCCCCAGCATTTT
CASRPRTGGNQPQHF
>TRBV6-1|.|.|TRBJ2-7
TGTGCCAGCAGTGACCCAGGGAAATACGAGCAGTACTTC
CASSDPGKYEQYF
>TRBV2|.|TRBD1|TRBJ2-2
TGTGCCAGCAGCAGACAGGGTCCCACCGGGGAGCTGTTTTTT
CASSRQGPTGELFF
>TRBV5-1|.|.|TRBJ1-6
TGCGCCAGCAGCTTGGCTGAACAGGTCTCAAATTCACCCCTCCACTTT
CASSLAEQVSNSPLHF
>TRBV18|.|.|TRBJ2-1
TGTGCCAGCTCACCGCTACCCTCCAACAATGAGCAGTTCTTC
CASSPLPSNNEQFF
>TRBV15|.|TRBD2|TRBJ2-7
TGTGCCACCAGCAGAGATAGGACTAGCGGGAGGGCGTACTTC
CATSRDRTSGRAYF
>TRBV27|once|TRBD2|TRBJ2-7
TGTGCCAGTAGGGGGGGACTTAGCGGGATGGGCTACGAGCAGTACTTC
CASRGGLSGMGYEQYF
>TRBV19|.|TRBD1|TRBJ1-1
TGTGCCAGTAGCACCGGACAGGCCCCCAATGAGGGCACTGAAGCTTTCTTT
CASSTGQAPNEGTEAFF
>TRBV11-3|.|.|TRBJ1-6
TGTGCCAGCAGCTTAGGCGTTGGGAGAGGGAAGGATTCACCCCTCCACTTT
CASSLGVGRGKDSPLHF
>TRBV30|.|.|TRBJ1-3
TGTGCCTTCGAGACTCATAGCTCTGGAAACACCATATATTTT
CAFETHSSGNTIYF
>TRBV5-4|.|.|TRBJ1-5
TGTGCCAGCAGCTTGGACAGGGCCTCTCAGCCCCAGCATTTT
CASSLDRASQPQHF
>TRBV11-1|few|.|TRBJ1-1
TGTGCCAGCAGCAAAGGGGGGGGAGTGGAAACTGAAGCTTTCTTT
CASSKGGGVETEAFF
>TRBV28|few|TRBD1|TRBJ1-4
TGTGCCAGCAGTGGTAACAGGGGGTCTGGTGAAAAACTGTTTTTT
CASSGNRGSGEKLFF